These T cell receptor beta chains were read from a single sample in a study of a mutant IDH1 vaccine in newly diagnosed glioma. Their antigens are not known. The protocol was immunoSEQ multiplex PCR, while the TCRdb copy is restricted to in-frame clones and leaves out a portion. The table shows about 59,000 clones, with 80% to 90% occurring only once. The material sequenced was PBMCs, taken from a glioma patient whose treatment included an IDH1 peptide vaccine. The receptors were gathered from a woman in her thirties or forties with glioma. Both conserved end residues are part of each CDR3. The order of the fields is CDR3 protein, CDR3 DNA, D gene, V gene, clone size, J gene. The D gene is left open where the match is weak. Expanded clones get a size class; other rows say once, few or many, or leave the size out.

CDR3: CSVVLPSGSRNEQYF; DNA: TGCAGCGTTGTCCTACCTAGCGGGAGCAGGAACGAGCAGTACTTC; D: TRBD2; V: TRBV29-1; size: .; J: TRBJ2-7
CDR3: CASSPDGSSYNSPLHF; DNA: TGCGCCAGCAGCCCGGACGGGAGCTCCTATAATTCACCCCTCCACTTT; D: .; V: TRBV5-1; size: once; J: TRBJ1-6
CDR3: CASSFTGNIYEQYF; DNA: TGTGCCAGCAGCTTTACAGGAAATATCTACGAGCAGTACTTC; D: .; V: TRBV7-9; size: .; J: TRBJ2-7
CDR3: CASSWTSDSTQYF; DNA: TGTGCCAGCAGCTGGACTAGTGACTCGACCCAGTACTTC; D: TRBD2; V: TRBV11-3; size: .; J: TRBJ2-5
CDR3: CAISETGSYNSPLHF; DNA: TGTGCCATCAGTGAGACAGGCTCCTATAATTCACCCCTCCACTTT; D: .; V: TRBV10-3; size: .; J: TRBJ1-6
CDR3: CASSPGQGAREQYF; DNA: TGTGCTAGCAGCCCGGGACAGGGGGCTCGGGAGCAGTACTTC; D: TRBD1; V: TRBV7-7; size: .; J: TRBJ2-7
CDR3: CASRGTANTEAFF; DNA: TGTGCCAGCAGAGGGACAGCCAACACTGAAGCTTTCTTT; D: TRBD1; V: TRBV6-5; size: .; J: TRBJ1-1
CDR3: CASSQGVGGSNTGELFF; DNA: TGTGCCAGCAGCCAAGGCGTAGGGGGATCGAACACCGGGGAGCTGTTTTTT; D: .; V: TRBV4-2; size: .; J: TRBJ2-2
CDR3: CASSERRVGGPSTDTQYF; DNA: TGCGCCAGCAGTGAGAGGAGAGTGGGCGGCCCTAGCACAGATACGCAGTATTTT; D: .; V: TRBV10-1; size: .; J: TRBJ2-3
CDR3: CASSPRQGLSTDTQYF; DNA: TGCGCCAGCAGCCCACGACAGGGGCTAAGCACAGATACGCAGTATTTT; D: TRBD1; V: TRBV5-1; size: .; J: TRBJ2-3
CDR3: CASSLVGGRRTYNSPLHF; DNA: TGCGCCAGCAGCTTGGTCGGTGGTCGAAGGACCTATAATTCACCCCTCCACTTT; D: .; V: TRBV5-1; size: .; J: TRBJ1-6
CDR3: CASSSGTNYGYTF; DNA: TGTGCCAGCAGCTCAGGCACAAACTATGGCTACACCTTC; D: .; V: TRBV5-4; size: .; J: TRBJ1-2
CDR3: CASSTPSASVYGYTF; DNA: TGTGCCAGTAGTACCCCCTCTGCTAGCGTCTATGGCTACACCTTC; D: .; V: TRBV19; size: .; J: TRBJ1-2
CDR3: CASSQDGGQPQHF; DNA: TGCGCCAGCAGCCAAGATGGGGGACAGCCCCAGCATTTT; D: .; V: TRBV4-3; size: .; J: TRBJ1-5
CDR3: CAWTQGKAFF; DNA: TGTGCCTGGACCCAGGGAAAAGCTTTCTTT; D: .; V: TRBV30; size: .; J: TRBJ1-1
CDR3: CASTPGTYEQYF; DNA: TGTGCCAGCACTCCAGGGACCTACGAGCAGTACTTC; D: .; V: TRBV6-6; size: .; J: TRBJ2-7
CDR3: CASSWAGTAGNTIYF; DNA: TGTGCCAGCAGCTGGGCTGGGACAGCCGGAAACACCATATATTTT; D: TRBD1; V: TRBV5-4; size: .; J: TRBJ1-3
CDR3: CSVEQGNYGYTF; DNA: TGCAGCGTTGAACAGGGGAACTATGGCTACACCTTC; D: .; V: TRBV29-1; size: .; J: TRBJ1-2
CDR3: CASSYWSYRVENTEAFF; DNA: TGTGCCAGCAGCTACTGGAGTTACAGGGTGGAGAACACTGAAGCTTTCTTT; D: .; V: TRBV4-2; size: .; J: TRBJ1-1
CDR3: CASSRATSGGANEQFF; DNA: TGCGCCAGCAGCCGAGCGACTAGCGGGGGGGCTAATGAGCAGTTCTTC; D: TRBD2; V: TRBV4-3; size: .; J: TRBJ2-1
CDR3: CASSEVGQGARGQPQHF; DNA: TGTGCCAGCAGTGAAGTAGGACAGGGGGCAAGGGGGCAGCCCCAGCATTTT; D: TRBD1; V: TRBV6-1; size: few; J: TRBJ1-5
CDR3: CASSQAVTRTGVLGGYTF; DNA: TGTGCCAGCAGCCAAGCAGTAACCAGGACAGGGGTTCTGGGCGGCTACACCTTC; D: TRBD1; V: TRBV4-2; size: .; J: TRBJ1-2
CDR3: CASSLHSQRDTIYF; DNA: TGTGCCAGCAGCTTACACAGCCAGAGGGACACCATATATTTT; D: .; V: TRBV7-2; size: .; J: TRBJ1-3
CDR3: CAGQANGGGNTQYF; DNA: TGTGCCGGTCAAGCGAACGGCGGGGGAAATACGCAGTATTTT; D: TRBD2; V: TRBV19; size: .; J: TRBJ2-3
CDR3: CASTRGGLRYGYTF; DNA: TGTGCCAGTACCAGGGGGGGACTGCGCTATGGCTACACCTTC; D: TRBD1; V: TRBV19; size: once; J: TRBJ1-2
CDR3: CASSPGTGYTGELFF; DNA: TGTGCCAGCAGCCCCGGGACAGGGTACACCGGGGAGCTGTTTTTT; D: TRBD1; V: TRBV4-2; size: .; J: TRBJ2-2
CDR3: CASSPQELAGGLRETQYF; DNA: TGCGCCAGCAGCCCCCAAGAACTAGCGGGGGGCCTTAGAGAGACCCAGTACTTC; D: TRBD2; V: TRBV5-1; size: .; J: TRBJ2-5
CDR3: CASDEWQDHHYGYTF; DNA: TGTGCCAGCGACGAGTGGCAGGATCATCACTATGGCTACACCTTC; D: .; V: TRBV5-5; size: .; J: TRBJ1-2
CDR3: CASSYDRETDTQYF; DNA: TGTGCCAGCAGTTACGATCGGGAAACAGATACGCAGTATTTT; D: .; V: TRBV6-5; size: .; J: TRBJ2-3
CDR3: CASSRTSGGGWYQETQYF; DNA: TGTGCCAGCAGCCGGACTAGCGGGGGGGGATGGTACCAAGAGACCCAGTACTTC; D: TRBD2; V: TRBV7-2; size: .; J: TRBJ2-5
CDR3: CASSQYPGTSGRGTYEQYF; DNA: TGTGCCAGCAGTCAGTACCCCGGGACTAGCGGGAGGGGTACCTACGAGCAGTACTTC; D: TRBD2; V: TRBV28; size: .; J: TRBJ2-7